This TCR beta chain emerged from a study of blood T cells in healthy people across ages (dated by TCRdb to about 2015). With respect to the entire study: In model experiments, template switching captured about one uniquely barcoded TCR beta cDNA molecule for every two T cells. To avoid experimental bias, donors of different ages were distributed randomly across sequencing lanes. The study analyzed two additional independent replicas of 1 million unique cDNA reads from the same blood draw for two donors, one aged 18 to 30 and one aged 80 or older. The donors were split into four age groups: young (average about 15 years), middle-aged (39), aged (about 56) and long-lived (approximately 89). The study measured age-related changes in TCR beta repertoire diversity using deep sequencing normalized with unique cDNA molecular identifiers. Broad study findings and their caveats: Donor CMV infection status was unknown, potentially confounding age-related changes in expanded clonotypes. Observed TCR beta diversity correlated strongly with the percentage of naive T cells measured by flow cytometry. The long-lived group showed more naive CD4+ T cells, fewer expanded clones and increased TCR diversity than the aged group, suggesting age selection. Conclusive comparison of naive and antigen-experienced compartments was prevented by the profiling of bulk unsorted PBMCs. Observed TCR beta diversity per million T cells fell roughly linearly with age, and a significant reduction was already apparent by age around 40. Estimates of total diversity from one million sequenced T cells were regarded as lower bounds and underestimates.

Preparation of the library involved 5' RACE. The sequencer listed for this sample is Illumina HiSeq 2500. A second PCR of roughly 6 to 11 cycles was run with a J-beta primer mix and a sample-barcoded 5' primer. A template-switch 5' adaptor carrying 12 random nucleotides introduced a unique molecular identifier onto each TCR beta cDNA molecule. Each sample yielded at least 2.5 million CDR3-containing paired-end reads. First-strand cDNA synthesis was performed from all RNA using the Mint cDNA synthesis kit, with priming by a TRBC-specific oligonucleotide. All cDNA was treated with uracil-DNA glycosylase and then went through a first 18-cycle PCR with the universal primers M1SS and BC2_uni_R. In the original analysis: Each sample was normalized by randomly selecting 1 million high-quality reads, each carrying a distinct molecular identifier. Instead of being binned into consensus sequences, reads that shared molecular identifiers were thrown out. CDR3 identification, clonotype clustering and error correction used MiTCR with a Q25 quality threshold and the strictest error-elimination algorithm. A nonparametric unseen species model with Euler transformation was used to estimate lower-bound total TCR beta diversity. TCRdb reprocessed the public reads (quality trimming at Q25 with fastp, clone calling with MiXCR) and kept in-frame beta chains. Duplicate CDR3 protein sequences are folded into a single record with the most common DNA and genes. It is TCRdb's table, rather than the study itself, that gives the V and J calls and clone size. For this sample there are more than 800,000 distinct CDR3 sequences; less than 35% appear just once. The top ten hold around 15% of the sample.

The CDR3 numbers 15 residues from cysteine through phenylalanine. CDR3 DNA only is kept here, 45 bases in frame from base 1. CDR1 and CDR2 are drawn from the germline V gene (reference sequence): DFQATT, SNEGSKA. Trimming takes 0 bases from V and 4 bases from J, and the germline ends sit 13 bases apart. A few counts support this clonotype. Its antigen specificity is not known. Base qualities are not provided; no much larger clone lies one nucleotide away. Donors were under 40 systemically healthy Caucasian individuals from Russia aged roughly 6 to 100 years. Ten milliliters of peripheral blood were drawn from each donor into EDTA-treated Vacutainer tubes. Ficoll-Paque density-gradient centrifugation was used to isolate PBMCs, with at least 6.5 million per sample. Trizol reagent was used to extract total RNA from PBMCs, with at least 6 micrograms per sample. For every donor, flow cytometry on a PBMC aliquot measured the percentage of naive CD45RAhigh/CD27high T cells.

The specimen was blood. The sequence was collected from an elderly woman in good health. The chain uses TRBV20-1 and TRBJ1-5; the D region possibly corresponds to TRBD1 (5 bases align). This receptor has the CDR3 CSAREGGLRNQPQHF. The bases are TGCAGTGCTAGAGAGGGGGGTCTTCGGAATCAGCCCCAGCATTTT.